The clone carrying this TCR beta chain has a single count. CDR3 length: 11 residues. Trimming removed 8 bases at V and 10 bases at J, with 12 bases between. Germline-derived CDR1 and CDR2 are SGHTA and FQGNSA. This record belongs to a study of cytomegalovirus exposure and HLA in healthy donors. 60 Vbeta and 13 Jbeta primers were used in PCR. TCRdb's copy holds only in-frame clones and misses some; the assay was immunoSEQ multiplex PCR. There are 100,000 or so clones in the sample; 70% to 80% occur only once, and approximately 1.3% lies in the top ten. Sequencing was performed on PBMCs. This chain joins TRBV7-2 and TRBJ2-1; D may be TRBD2 (5 bases). This receptor was taken from a man aged 40-55 years in good health and CMV-seronegative. CDR3 sequence (DNA): TGTGCCAGCGGCTCACCGGGGGAGCAGTTCTTC. It specifies CASGSPGEQFF.